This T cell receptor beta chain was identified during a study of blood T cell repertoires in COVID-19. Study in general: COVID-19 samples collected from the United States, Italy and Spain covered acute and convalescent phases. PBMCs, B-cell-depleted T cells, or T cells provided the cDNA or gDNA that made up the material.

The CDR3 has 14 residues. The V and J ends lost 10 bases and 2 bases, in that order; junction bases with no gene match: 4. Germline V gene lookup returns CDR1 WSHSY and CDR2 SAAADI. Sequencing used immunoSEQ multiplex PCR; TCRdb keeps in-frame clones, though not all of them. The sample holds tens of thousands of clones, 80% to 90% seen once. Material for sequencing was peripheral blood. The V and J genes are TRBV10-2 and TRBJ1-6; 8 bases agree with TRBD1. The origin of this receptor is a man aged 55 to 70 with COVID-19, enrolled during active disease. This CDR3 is CATRTGTYNSPLHF. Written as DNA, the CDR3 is TGCGCCACCCGGACAGGGACCTATAATTCACCCCTCCACTTT.